These 5 T cell receptor beta chains originate from one sample sequenced in a study of shared clonotypes between healthy human individuals. Using immunoSEQ multiplex PCR, the repertoire was profiled, and TCRdb retains in-frame clones only, with some absent. Among over 2 million clones listed, approximately 95% were seen once. The material sequenced was naive CD4+ T cells sorted from blood. Subset meaning: CD45RA+ positively selected. Source of these receptors: a man younger than 35 in good health.

The chain couples TRBV13 to TRBJ2-1; 9 nucleotides agree with TRBD1. CDR3 length: 15 amino acids. Per germline, CDR1 PRHDT and CDR2 FYEKMQ (reference sequence). The trim removed 7 bases at V and 7 bases at J, leaving 11 bases unmatched. The CDR3 nucleotides are TGTGCCAGCACCCTAAGGACAGGGGCTGTAAATGAGCAGTTCTTC. Protein product: CASTLRTGAVNEQFF.

V usage is TRBV5-1 and J usage is TRBJ1-2; D is unresolved. Germline CDR1 and CDR2: SGHRS and YFSETQ. V lost 5 bases and J 1 base, leaving 15 bases between the germline ends. The CDR3 runs 15 residues. The CDR3 protein is CASRLRETINYGYTF. CDR3 nucleotide sequence: TGCGCCAGCAGACTCCGGGAGACAATTAACTATGGCTACACCTTC.

The chain combines TRBV5-6 with TRBJ1-5, with a possible D match to TRBD1 (5 bases). The length of the CDR3 is 14 residues. Germline CDR1 and CDR2: SGHDT and YYEEEE. The V gene lost 3 bases and the J gene lost 5 bases, with 12 bases spanning the gap. CDR3 DNA: TGTGCCAGCAGCTGGCAGGGAGTTGATCAGCCCCAGCATTTT. Translation: CASSWQGVDQPQHF.

On this clone: Other nucleotide sequences in the sample specify the same CDR3. V gene TRBV30 combines with J gene TRBJ2-1; D remains unclear. This CDR3 is 13 amino acids long. Germline V gene sequence: CDR1 GTSNPN, CDR2 SVGIG (reference sequence). V lost 2 bases, J lost 4 bases, and 9 bases lay in between. The CDR3 bases are TGTGCCTGGAGTCCCGGACCTTACAATGAGCAGTTCTTC. This sequence encodes CAWSPGPYNEQFF.

This chain uses TRBV2 with TRBJ1-4, with 11 bases lining up with TRBD1. After removal of 6 bases from V and 5 bases from J, the junction contained 2 bases not matched to a gene. Germline CDR1 reads SNHLY; CDR2 reads FYNNEI. CDR3 length: 14 amino acids. The CDR3 DNA sequence: TGTGCCAGCAGGGGGGACAGGGGGAATGAAAAACTGTTTTTT. This translates into CASRGDRGNEKLFF.